This TCR beta chain was sequenced for a study of shared clonotypes between healthy human individuals. Investigators divided CD4+ cells into CD45RA+ naive and CD45RA-negative memory subsets. The CDR3 covers 14 residues. The V gene's germline CDR1 is SQVTM and CDR2 ANQGSEA. Trimming cost V 7 bases and J 5 bases, with 18 bases left between them. The method was immunoSEQ multiplex PCR; TCRdb's version includes in-frame clones alone and lacks a portion of them. The data show 2 million to 2.5 million clones, 93% seen once. Study-level findings and limits: Clonotype sharing across donors was expected to vary with sequencing depth. Relative to clonotypes present in all four donors, those not shared had lower generation probabilities. Represented diversity (both genetic and exposure-history) was limited by the small number of donors.

As regards this clone: Its specificity is unknown.

The sample consisted of naive CD4+ T cells from PBMCs. Specified subset: CD45RA+ positively selected. V usage is TRBV29-1 and J usage is TRBJ2-1; no firm D call. The receptor was derived from a man between 18 and 29 years old in good health. Some clones in this sample may be carry-over from other donors' samples. This chain's CDR3 is CSAPSNTRDNEQFF. Written as DNA, the CDR3 is TGCAGCGCCCCCTCCAACACCCGCGACAATGAGCAGTTCTTC.